Here is one T cell receptor beta chain with its context. This sample was taken from a study of control samples from healthy donors and cancer patients. V dropped 6 bases and J dropped 2; count of bases not matched to a gene: 10. This CDR3 region has 17 residues. The germline gives CDR1 MGHRA, CDR2 YSYEKL. The data were produced by immunoSEQ multiplex PCR, yet TCRdb's version contains in-frame clones alone and is incomplete. Found here are some 130,000 clones, approximately 94% of them singletons; the top ten hold 3.6%. The material sequenced was blood. The V and J genes are TRBV4-1 and TRBJ2-3; 11 bases align to TRBD1. The clonotype comes from a man under 40 in good health. The chain's CDR3 is CASRPSGTGGNTDTQYF. The CDR3 bases are TGCGCCAGCAGGCCATCCGGGACAGGGGGGAACACAGATACGCAGTATTTT.